The source of this T cell receptor (beta chain) is a study of shared clonotypes between healthy human individuals. Study-level information: CD4 naive cells filled three plates per donor, CD4 memory three, CD8 naive two and CD8 memory one.

Concerning this clone: Its antigen is undetermined.

Overall study findings and caveats: Naive subsets typically showed greater estimated richness than memory subsets. Having only a few donors restricted how much genetic and exposure-history diversity was captured. The rarefaction results pointed to incomplete sorted-subset sequencing despite large depth.

With 5 bases removed from V and 4 bases from J, the gap between germline ends came to 17 bases. This CDR3 region has 15 residues. Germline loops: CDR1 SGHAT, CDR2 FQNNGV. The assay was immunoSEQ multiplex PCR, and TCRdb's table has in-frame clones only and misses some. The sample has roughly 2.1 million clones, about 92% seen once. Only CD45RO-negative cells positively selected for CCR7 counted as naive CD8 cells, so terminally differentiated effector memory CD45RA+ cells were excluded. This TCR came from a man aged 18 to 29 in good health. Some clones in this sample may be carry-over from other donors' samples. J is TRBJ1-1 and V is TRBV11-2; D is ambiguous. The sequencing input was naive CD8+ T cells from PBMCs. This chain's CDR3 is CASSPLVGVGTEAFF. CDR3 DNA sequence: TGTGCCAGCAGCCCCCTCGTCGGGGTTGGCACTGAAGCTTTCTTT.